A single sample gave rise to the 12 T cell receptor beta chains below, sequenced in a study of blood T cell repertoires in COVID-19 (dated by TCRdb to 2018 to 2020). The method was the immunoSEQ multiplex PCR assay. TCRdb mirrors the immuneACCESS table, restricted to in-frame sequences. Some clones are absent from its copies; in checked studies, under half trace to an unresolved V gene, and the reason for the others is unknown. This sample holds 200,000 to 300,000 clones; around 89% were observed only once. Roughly 4% of the sample is taken by the ten largest. The sequenced sample consisted of peripheral blood. The receptors were gathered from a man aged 60 to 75 who had recovered from COVID-19.

This clone was recorded once. The V call is TRBV5-4, the J call TRBJ2-1; a possible D gene is TRBD1 (6 bases). Germline lookup yields CDR1 SGHNT and CDR2 YYREEE (reference sequence). V gave up 3 bases and J gave up 1 base, with 8 bases separating them. This CDR3 comprises 14 residues. CDR3 bases: TGTGCCAGCAGCTCACAGGGTTCCTACAATGAGCAGTTCTTC. Its protein product is CASSSQGSYNEQFF.

The chain uses TRBV18 and TRBJ1-2, with TRBD1 matching over 10 bases. The CDR3 is 15 amino acids. In germline, CDR1 is KGHSH, CDR2 LQKENI. With 0 bases clipped from V and 2 bases from J, the junction kept 0 bases outside the gene matches. CDR3 region: CASSPPGQGNYGYTF. The CDR3 DNA reads as TGTGCCAGCTCACCACCGGGACAGGGGAACTATGGCTACACCTTC.

This CDR3 is CARPDRGGDEQYF. The CDR3 DNA reads TGTGCCAGACCGGACAGGGGGGGTGACGAGCAGTACTTC. The J gene is TRBJ2-7, the V gene TRBV19; 10 nucleotides align to TRBD1. V dropped 9 bases and J dropped 5; count of bases not matched to a gene: 7. CDR1 and CDR2 from the germline V gene are LNHDA and SQIVND (reference sequence). This CDR3 spans 13 amino acids.

The chain joins TRBV11-3 to TRBJ2-7; 7 nucleotides match TRBD1. The CDR3 is 14 amino acids. The V and J ends lost 7 bases and 0 bases, in that order; junction bases with no gene match: 6. The germline CDR1 and CDR2 sequences are SGHNT and YENEEA. CDR3 nucleotide sequence: TGTGCCAGCACCCTTTGGACAGGCTCCTACGAGCAGTACTTC. This codes for CASTLWTGSYEQYF.

This rearrangement joins TRBV2 to TRBJ2-3, with 13 bases that match TRBD2. The CDR3 runs 16 residues. Germline V gene sequence: CDR1 SNHLY, CDR2 FYNNEI. J gave up 2 bases and V 11 bases, and 10 bases lay outside the gene matches. The CDR3 reads CAGQLAGGLDTDTQYF. DNA for the CDR3: TGTGCCGGCCAACTAGCGGGGGGGCTTGACACAGATACGCAGTATTTT.

V gene TRBV29-1 combines with J gene TRBJ1-1; D not certain. V was cut by 4 bases and J by 0 bases, with 6 bases left in between. CDR3 length equals 12 residues. Germline V gene data show CDR1 as SQVTM and CDR2 as ANQGSEA. The chain's CDR3 is CSVAVLNTEAFF. The CDR3 DNA reads TGCAGCGTTGCAGTGTTGAACACTGAAGCTTTCTTT.

The chain is built from TRBV9 and TRBJ2-1; D gene uncertain. CDR3 size: 12 residues. V was trimmed by 4 bases and J by 5 bases, leaving 7 bases between them. Per the germline V gene, CDR1 is SGDLS and CDR2 is YYNGEE. CDR3 bases: TGTGCCAGCAGCTCAAATCACAATGAGCAGTTCTTC. Its protein product is CASSSNHNEQFF.

This chain connects TRBV9 to TRBJ1-3; D call uncertain. Per the germline V gene, CDR1 is SGDLS and CDR2 is YYNGEE. The CDR3 has 14 residues. Trimming pared 3 bases from V and 3 bases from J, leaving 10 bases between. CDR3 nucleotide sequence: TGTGCCAGCAGCGCCCGACATGGTGGAAACACCATATATTTT. Amino acids: CASSARHGGNTIYF. Using reference TRBV9 and TRBJ1-3 for the parts outside the CDR3, the full variable domain is DSGVTQTPKHLITATGQRVTLRCSPRSGDLSVYWYQQSLDQGLQFLIQYYNGEERAKGNILERFSAQQFPDLHSELNLSSLELGDSALYFCASSARHGGNTIYFGEGSWLTVV.

V is TRBV7-9 and J is TRBJ1-1, with D perhaps TRBD1 (5 bases). The germline V gene encodes CDR1 SEHNR and CDR2 FQNEAQ (reference sequence). The germline V and J ends were trimmed by 4 bases and 6 bases, with 15 bases remaining between them. The CDR3 is 14 residues long. The CDR3 sequence is CASSSGLAGAEAFF. Here the CDR3 DNA reads TGTGCCAGCAGCTCGGGACTGGCCGGCGCTGAAGCTTTCTTT.

J is TRBJ1-2 and V is TRBV12-1; the DNA was not used to check the table's D call, TRBD1. TRBV12-1 is annotated as a pseudogene. The CDR3 contains 16 residues. The CDR3 sequence: CASSFLPQGRDYGYTF. The CDR3 DNA is TGTGCCAGCAGCTTTCTCCCCCAGGGGAGAGACTATGGCTACACCTTC.

This rearrangement joins TRBV29-1 to TRBJ1-4; 7 bases are a match to TRBD1. This CDR3 contains 14 residues. J gave up 0 bases and V 4 bases, and 2 bases lay outside the gene matches. The V gene's germline CDR1 is SQVTM and CDR2 ANQGSEA. CDR3 sequence (DNA): TGCAGCGTTGGGCAGGGGGCAACTAATGAAAAACTGTTTTTT. Translating gives CSVGQGATNEKLFF.

The gene calls are TRBV30 and TRBJ2-7; 9 nucleotides align to TRBD1. The V and J ends lost 0 bases and 3 bases, in that order; junction bases with no gene match: 0. Germline lookup yields CDR1 GTSNPN and CDR2 SVGIG (reference sequence). This CDR3 is 13 amino acids long. DNA of the CDR3: TGTGCCTGGAGTGTGGGACAGGGCTACGAGCAGTACTTC. It translates to CAWSVGQGYEQYF. Full variable domain (remainder filled in from reference TRBV30 and TRBJ2-7): SQTIHQWPATLVQPVGSPLSLECTVEGTSNPNLYWYRQAAGRGLQLLFYSVGIGQISSEVPQNLSASRPQDRQFILSSKKLLLSDSGFYLCAWSVGQGYEQYFGPGTRLTVT.